The 18 T cell receptor beta chains below were found in one sample sequenced in a study of blood T cells in healthy people across ages. A second PCR of about 6 to 11 cycles used a sample-barcoded 5' primer and a J-beta primer mix. A single record per CDR3 protein comes from TCRdb applying MiXCR to the 5' RACE reads. The sample carries 1,500,000 or so distinct CDR3 sequences, roughly 59% recorded once. Sequenced sample: blood. These receptors all come from a man aged 18 to 30 in good health.

This clonotype has only a few counts. This chain links TRBV10-3 with TRBJ2-3, with 9 bases identical to TRBD2. V was clipped by 7 bases and J by 3 bases; unmatched bases: 5. This CDR3 has 14 amino acids. Germline V gives CDR1 ENHRY, CDR2 SYGVKD. The CDR3 DNA reads as TGTGCCATCATGCGGGGGGGCCCTACAGATACGCAGTATTTT. It is translated as CAIMRGGPTDTQYF.

The chain is built from TRBV3-1 and TRBJ2-5; the match to TRBD2 covers 11 bases. The J call is doubtful: the DNA matches TRBJ2-7 better. The CDR3 totals 16 residues. The V gene's germline CDR1 is LGHDT and CDR2 YNNKEL (reference sequence). The CDR3 DNA reads TGTGCCAGCAGCCAAGATGTAACTAGCGGGGGCCACGAGCAGTACTTC. This encodes CASSQDVTSGGHEQYF.

V and J are TRBV20-1 and TRBJ2-5; 9 bases agree with TRBD2. V gave up 0 bases and J gave up 5 bases; unmatched junction bases: 7. The CDR3 sequence is 15 residues long. Germline lookup yields CDR1 DFQATT and CDR2 SNEGSKA (reference sequence). The CDR3 is CSARDWREGPETQYF. The DNA for the CDR3 is TGCAGTGCTAGAGACTGGCGGGAGGGCCCGGAGACCCAGTACTTC.

This clonotype turned up a few times. The chain is built from TRBV28 and TRBJ1-5; no clear D. The CDR3 consists of 14 residues. Deletions cut 6 bases from V and 2 bases from J, with 11 bases between. CDR1 is MDHEN, CDR2 SYDVKM, per germline. Here the CDR3 reads CASRTRARNQPQHF. The CDR3 coding sequence is TGTGCCAGCAGGACCCGGGCCCGCAATCAGCCCCAGCATTTT.

The gene calls are TRBV5-4 and TRBJ1-2; D gene ambiguous. The CDR3 runs 15 residues. Trimming pared 3 bases from V and 5 bases from J, leaving 17 bases between. The V gene's germline CDR1 is SGHNT and CDR2 YYREEE (reference sequence). The CDR3: CASSSVGRDQYGYTF. CDR3 sequence (DNA): TGTGCCAGCAGCTCAGTCGGACGCGACCAATATGGCTACACCTTC.

The V and J genes are TRBV12-3 or TRBV12-4 and TRBJ1-4, with 7 bases identical to TRBD1. The CDR3 has 14 residues. J gave up 7 bases and V 6 bases, and 8 bases lay outside the gene matches. CDR3 sequence reads: CASRPTGFVEKLFF. The CDR3 DNA reads TGTGCCAGCAGACCGACAGGGTTCGTTGAAAAACTGTTTTTT.

The V call is TRBV4-3, the J call TRBJ2-7; TRBD2 aligns across 7 bases. The CDR3 sequence is 16 residues long. Germline CDR1 and CDR2: LGHNA and YSLEER. V lost 0 bases to trimming and J lost 3 bases; unmatched junction nucleotides: 8. The CDR3 bases are TGCGCCAGCAGCCAAGATCTGGAGGGGACTATCTACGAGCAGTACTTC. As protein: CASSQDLEGTIYEQYF.

J is TRBJ2-5 and V is TRBV7-2, with 7 bases fitting TRBD1. Per germline, CDR1 SGHTA and CDR2 FQGNSA. The CDR3 is made up of 17 amino acids. The ends lost 1 base at V and 3 bases at J; junction bases unmatched: 11. The CDR3 sequence is CASSLGTGRRGKETQYF. Written as DNA, the CDR3 is TGTGCCAGCAGCTTAGGGACAGGACGTCGGGGAAAAGAGACCCAGTACTTC.

At least ten counts were recorded for this clonotype. The chain combines TRBV28 with TRBJ2-5; 11 bases line up with TRBD2. Per the germline V gene, CDR1 is MDHEN and CDR2 is SYDVKM. There are 15 residues in the CDR3. Trimming cost V 6 bases and J 3 bases; bases outside gene matches: 6. The CDR3 nucleotides read TGTGCCAGCAGGGTCCCGGGACTAGCGGAAGAGACCCAGTACTTC. Protein sequence: CASRVPGLAEETQYF.

The chain joins TRBV12-3 or TRBV12-4 to TRBJ1-2; D is ambiguous. The CDR3 covers 13 residues. V was pared by 6 bases and J by 7 bases, with 15 bases between. The CDR3 region is CASSVKEDVGYTF. The CDR3 DNA is TGTGCCAGCAGCGTAAAGGAGGATGTTGGCTACACCTTC.

The genes are TRBV4-2 and TRBJ2-5, with D unclear. The ends were cut back, 0 bases at V and 6 bases at J, with 26 bases in the middle. CDR1 and CDR2 from the germline V gene are LGHNA and YNFKEQ. The CDR3 runs to 19 residues. Here the CDR3 DNA reads TGTGCCAGCAGCCAAGATTTCTTGTCGGCCACTTTAGGTACTAAGACCCAGTACTTC. This sequence encodes CASSQDFLSATLGTKTQYF.

The V gene is TRBV7-2, the J gene TRBJ2-1; D is possibly TRBD1 (6 bases). Looked up from germline, CDR1 is SGHTA and CDR2 is FQGNSA. This CDR3 comprises 14 residues. Trimming cost V 1 base and J 10 bases, with 14 bases left between them. In nucleotides, the CDR3 is TGTGCCAGCAGCTTAGGGGGGCGACTTTGCGAGCAGTTCTTC. Protein sequence: CASSLGGRLCEQFF.

V and J are TRBV3-1 and TRBJ2-7, with D maybe TRBD2 (6 bases). Germline V gene data show CDR1 as LGHDT and CDR2 as YNNKEL (reference sequence). Trimming took off 8 bases at V and 7 bases at J, with 24 bases between the two ends. CDR3 size: 15 residues. CDR3 sequence (DNA): TGTGCCAGCGCACTCGGGACTCCCGCCATCCAGGAGCAGTACTTC. Its translation is CASALGTPAIQEQYF.

The V gene is TRBV2, the J gene TRBJ2-7, with TRBD1 matching 7 bases. Germline V gives CDR1 SNHLY, CDR2 FYNNEI. With 4 bases clipped from V and 6 bases from J, the junction kept 3 bases outside the gene matches. The CDR3 is 12 amino acids. The CDR3 reads CASSGNRGEQYF. CDR3 coding DNA: TGTGCCAGCAGTGGTAACAGGGGCGAGCAGTACTTC. The full variable domain, in which reference TRBV2 and TRBJ2-7 provide the parts outside the CDR3, is EPEVTQTPSHQVTQMGQEVILRCVPISNHLYFYWYRQILGQKVEFLVSFYNNEISEKSEIFDDQFSVERPDGSNFTLKIRSTKLEDSAMYFCASSGNRGEQYFGPGTRLTVT.

The chain recombines TRBV4-3 with TRBJ1-1, with D unclear. V gave up 3 bases and J gave up 4 bases, with 12 bases separating them. Germline assignment: CDR1 LGHNA and CDR2 YSLEER. This CDR3 is 14 amino acids long. In DNA, the CDR3 is TGCGCCAGCAGCCACCAGACCGGGAGCACTGAAGCTTTCTTT. Protein: CASSHQTGSTEAFF.

The J gene is TRBJ1-2, the V gene TRBV24-1; 7 bases line up with TRBD1. CDR3 size: 17 residues. The J segment lost 6 bases and the V segment lost 0 bases, leaving 12 bases of the junction unmatched. Per germline, CDR1 KGHDR and CDR2 SFDVKD. Written as DNA, the CDR3 is TGTGCCACCAGTGATTTGCGGGGGACAGTAAAGTGCGATGGCTACACCTTC. Encoded protein: CATSDLRGTVKCDGYTF.

V gene TRBV10-3 combines with J gene TRBJ1-2; the D gene is possibly TRBD1 (5 bases). The CDR3 runs to 13 residues. V lost 4 bases, J lost 3 bases, and 9 bases lay in between. Germline V CDR1 and CDR2: ENHRY, SYGVKD. DNA for the CDR3: TGTGCCATCAGTGCAAAGGGGCACTATGGCTACACCTTC. Translating it yields CAISAKGHYGYTF.

The V call is TRBV7-9, the J call TRBJ2-3; tentatively, D is TRBD2 (5 bases). Between the trimmed V and J ends, which lost 5 bases and 3 bases, there was a span of 15 bases. This CDR3 is 15 amino acids long. From germline, CDR1 is SEHNR and CDR2 FQNEAQ (reference sequence). As DNA, the CDR3 is TGTGCCAGCAGCCTTAGTGCGGGCGAGACAGATACGCAGTATTTT. Its translation: CASSLSAGETDTQYF.